The 10 T cell receptor beta chains reported below all come from one sample, sequenced in a study of cytomegalovirus exposure and HLA in healthy donors. With 60 Vbeta and 13 Jbeta primers, the PCR was carried out. The method was immunoSEQ multiplex PCR; TCRdb's version includes in-frame clones alone and lacks a portion of them. The sample includes about 80,000 clones, 62% of them seen just once. The specimen was PBMCs. The receptors originated from a male donor in good health and CMV-seropositive.

This clone appeared a few times. The chain couples TRBV6-1 to TRBJ1-2; D is unresolved. The CDR3 length is 12 residues. Trimming stripped 6 bases from V and 10 bases from J, with 15 bases between. Germline V gives CDR1 MNHNS, CDR2 SASEGT. CDR3 residues: CASSFGLRFYTF. CDR3 bases: TGTGCCAGCAGCTTCGGACTGCGGTTCTACACCTTC.

The chain has TRBV14 and TRBJ2-1; no firm D call. CDR1 is SGHDN and CDR2 is FVKESK in the germline V gene. V was pared by 1 base and J by 4 bases, with 5 bases between. This CDR3 region has 13 residues. In DNA, the CDR3 is TGTGCCAGCAGCCAAGTTCTATACAATGAGCAGTTCTTC. Translated, it gives CASSQVLYNEQFF.

This clone was observed a single time. The rearrangement uses TRBV30 and TRBJ1-6, with 7 bases lining up with TRBD1. Looked up from germline, CDR1 is GTSNPN and CDR2 is SVGIG (reference sequence). V shed 4 bases and J 7 bases; nucleotides not matched to a gene: 13. The CDR3 runs to 16 residues. CDR3 sequence: CAWTPRPGTANSPLHF. The CDR3 region has the DNA TGTGCCTGGACTCCTAGACCCGGGACAGCAAATTCACCCCTCCACTTT.

This chain connects TRBV5-4 to TRBJ1-6; tentative D call: TRBD1 (6 bases). Germline lookup yields CDR1 SGHNT and CDR2 YYREEE (reference sequence). The length of the CDR3 is 15 residues. V dropped 4 bases and J dropped 7 bases, with 15 bases sitting between them. The CDR3 coding sequence is TGTGCCAGCAGCCGATCTACAGGGCCCAATTCACCCCTCCACTTT. It yields the protein CASSRSTGPNSPLHF. Supplemented by reference TRBV5-4 and TRBJ1-6, the full variable domain reads ETGVTQSPTHLIKTRGQQVTLRCSSQSGHNTVSWYQQALGQGPQFIFQYYREEENGRGNFPPRFSGLQFPNYSSELNVNALELDDSALYLCASSRSTGPNSPLHFGNGTRLTVT.

This clone appeared a few times. V and J are TRBV5-6 and TRBJ1-1; a weak D match, TRBD1 (6 bases). V lost 2 bases to trimming and J lost 0 bases, with 8 bases between them. The CDR3 length is 14 residues. CDR1 and CDR2 (germline): SGHDT, YYEEEE. The CDR3 protein is CASSLTGMNTEAFF. The CDR3 DNA follows: TGTGCCAGCAGCTTAACAGGGATGAACACTGAAGCTTTCTTT. The full variable domain, completed using reference TRBV5-6 and TRBJ1-1, is DAGVTQSPTHLIKTRGQQVTLRCSPKSGHDTVSWYQQALGQGPQFIFQYYEEEERQRGNFPDRFSGHQFPNYSSELNVNALLLGDSALYLCASSLTGMNTEAFFGQGTRLTVV.

V usage is TRBV4-1 and J usage is TRBJ1-5; D is possibly TRBD1 (6 bases). The CDR3 length is 16 residues. The V gene's germline CDR1 is MGHRA and CDR2 YSYEKL. V was clipped by 0 bases and J by 6 bases, with 15 bases between them. This CDR3 reads CASSQEVTGYGQPQHF. DNA for the CDR3: TGCGCCAGCAGCCAAGAGGTTACAGGGTATGGTCAGCCCCAGCATTTT.

This clone was recorded a few times. The rearrangement links TRBV11-2 to TRBJ2-7; 8 bases are shared with TRBD1. V lost 5 bases, J lost 0 bases, and 9 bases stayed unmatched. This CDR3 is 16 amino acids long. CDR1 is SGHAT, CDR2 FQNNGV, per germline. CDR3 coding DNA: TGTGCCAGCAGCACCCCGGACAGGGACGTCTCCTACGAGCAGTACTTC. Amino acid sequence: CASSTPDRDVSYEQYF.

This clone was seen a few times. The chain is built from TRBV25-1 and TRBJ2-5; possibly TRBD1 for D (6 bases). Trimming cost V 2 bases and J 0 bases, with 10 bases left between them. This CDR3 contains 15 residues. CDR1 is MGHDK, CDR2 SYGVNS, per germline. The CDR3 sequence is CASSEPDRYQETQYF. CDR3 DNA sequence: TGTGCCAGCAGTGAACCAGACAGGTACCAAGAGACCCAGTACTTC. Combining the CDR3 with reference TRBV25-1 and TRBJ2-5 gives the whole variable domain EADIYQTPRYLVIGTGKKITLECSQTMGHDKMYWYQQDPGMELHLIHYSYGVNSTEKGDLSSESTVSRIRTEHFPLTLESARPSHTSQYLCASSEPDRYQETQYFGPGTRLLVL.

The chain uses TRBV6-4 and TRBJ2-1; a possible D gene is TRBD1 (6 bases). This CDR3 has 15 residues. The germline V and J ends were trimmed by 0 bases and 7 bases, with 13 bases remaining between them. The germline V gene encodes CDR1 MRHNA and CDR2 SNTAGT. The chain's CDR3 is CASSDSSAGENEQFF. CDR3 sequence (DNA): TGTGCCAGCAGTGACTCGTCTGCAGGGGAGAATGAGCAGTTCTTC.

The rearrangement uses TRBV6-5 and TRBJ1-6, with 7 bases matching TRBD1. The CDR3 has 15 amino acids. Trimming at V came to 5 bases and at J to 13 bases, leaving 14 bases not matched to a gene. Per germline, CDR1 MNHEY and CDR2 SVGAGI. CDR3 residues: CASSLTRDSRIPLHF. DNA for the CDR3: TGTGCCAGCAGTCTTACCCGGGACAGCCGAATTCCCCTCCACTTT.